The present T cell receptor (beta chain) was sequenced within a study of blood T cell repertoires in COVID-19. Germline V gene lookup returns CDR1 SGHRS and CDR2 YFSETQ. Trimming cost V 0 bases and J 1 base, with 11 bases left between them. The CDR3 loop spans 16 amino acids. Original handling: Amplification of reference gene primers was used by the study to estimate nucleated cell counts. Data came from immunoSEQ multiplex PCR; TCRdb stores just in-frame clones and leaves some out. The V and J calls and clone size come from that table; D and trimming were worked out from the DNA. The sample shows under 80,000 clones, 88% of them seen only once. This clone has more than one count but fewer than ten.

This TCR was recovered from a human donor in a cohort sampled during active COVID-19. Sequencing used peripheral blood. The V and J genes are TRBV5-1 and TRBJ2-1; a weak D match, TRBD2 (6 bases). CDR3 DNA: TGCGCCAGCAGCTTGGACGGGAGCCTTTCCTACAATGAGCAGTTCTTC. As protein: CASSLDGSLSYNEQFF.